Following are 11 T cell receptor beta chains from one sample sequenced in a study of blood T cells in healthy people across ages. Primed by a sample-barcoded 5' primer and a J-beta primer mix, a second PCR proceeded for 7 to 11 cycles. TCRdb redid the calling of the 5' RACE reads with MiXCR, one entry per CDR3 protein. The sample holds 800,000 to 950,000 distinct CDR3 sequences, about 36% seen once. The sequencing sample was made of blood. The receptors here all came from a young man in good health.

The chain is built from TRBV15 and TRBJ2-1; D possibly corresponds to TRBD1 (5 bases). The CDR3 is 16 residues long. CDR1 and CDR2 from the germline V gene are LNHNV and YYDKDF (reference sequence). The V end lost 0 bases, the J end lost 10 bases, and 19 bases lay between the germline ends. The chain's CDR3 is CATSREGAASSYEQFF. CDR3 DNA: TGTGCCACCAGCAGAGAAGGGGCAGCCTCTTCCTACGAGCAGTTCTTC. The entire variable domain, with the rest obtained from reference TRBV15 and TRBJ2-1, is as follows: DAMVIQNPRYQVTQFGKPVTLSCSQTLNHNVMYWYQQKSSQAPKLLFHYYDKDFNNEADTPDNFQSRRPNTSFCFLDIRSPGLGDTAMYLCATSREGAASSYEQFFGPGTRLTVL.

This clonotype was seen a few times. The genes are TRBV7-2 and TRBJ2-3; 7 nucleotides line up with TRBD1. The CDR3 has 17 residues. Germline V lookup: CDR1 SGHTA, CDR2 FQGNSA. The V gene end was trimmed by 4 bases and the J gene end by 0 bases; junction bases not matched to a gene: 10. This CDR3 is CASSSQRQGVSTDTQYF. The CDR3 DNA follows: TGTGCCAGCAGCTCCCAGAGACAGGGCGTTAGCACAGATACGCAGTATTTT.

The V gene is TRBV12-3 or TRBV12-4, the J gene TRBJ1-1, with D uncertain. The ends were cut back, 3 bases at V and 7 bases at J, with 12 bases in the middle. This CDR3 is built from 13 residues. The CDR3 region has the DNA TGTGCCAGCAGTTTCGGTGTCCTCAGTGAAGCTTTCTTT. This codes for CASSFGVLSEAFF.

This clonotype was picked up a small number of times. This chain connects TRBV29-1 to TRBJ2-3; 8 positions agree with TRBD1. CDR1 and CDR2 from the germline V gene are SQVTM and ANQGSEA. The CDR3 is 14 amino acids. V was pared by 7 bases and J by 6 bases, with 12 bases of the junction left unmatched. The CDR3 is CSGTGFGASDTQYF. The DNA of the CDR3 is TGCAGCGGGACAGGGTTTGGGGCCTCGGATACGCAGTATTTT.

This clonotype was seen more than once but under ten times. V gene TRBV5-1 combines with J gene TRBJ2-5; D remains ambiguous. CDR3 length equals 14 residues. V lost 0 bases and J lost 7, with 13 bases in between. The germline gives CDR1 SGHRS, CDR2 YFSETQ. Here the CDR3 reads CASSLDVDSGTQYF. The DNA for the CDR3 is TGCGCCAGCAGCTTGGACGTGGATTCGGGGACCCAGTACTTC.

The chain joins TRBV20-1 to TRBJ2-7; 8 bases are shared with TRBD1. This CDR3 region has 14 residues. With 6 bases clipped from V and 5 bases from J, the junction kept 12 bases outside the gene matches. CDR1 is DFQATT and CDR2 is SNEGSKA in the germline V gene (reference sequence). In DNA form, the CDR3 reads TGCAGTGCCCCGGACAGGGTGAGCGTCCACGAGCAGTACTTC. Protein sequence: CSAPDRVSVHEQYF.

The chain joins TRBV11-2 to TRBJ1-1; the match to TRBD1 covers 7 bases. The CDR3 runs 16 residues. Germline CDR1 SGHAT, CDR2 FQNNGV. With V trimmed by 5 bases and J by 4 bases, 13 bases remained unmatched. The CDR3 DNA follows: TGTGCCAGCAGCCAACTCCTCCGGGCAGGGGGCACTGAAGCTTTCTTT. Translation: CASSQLLRAGGTEAFF.

This chain joins TRBV21-1 and TRBJ2-3. TRBV21-1 is a pseudogene segment. The CDR3 has 16 amino acids. Here the CDR3 reads CASIQKNRQVPDTQYF. The CDR3 DNA sequence: TGTGCCAGCATCCAAAAAAATCGGCAGGTGCCAGATACGCAGTATTTT.

This clonotype was detected many times. V and J are TRBV7-9 and TRBJ2-5; D gene uncertain. Germline-derived CDR1 and CDR2 are SEHNR and FQNEAQ (reference sequence). The CDR3 sequence is 11 residues long. V was cut by 4 bases and J by 5 bases, with 5 bases left in between. CDR3 nucleotides: TGTGCCAGCAGCTCTGATGAGACCCAGTACTTC. It specifies CASSSDETQYF.

V is TRBV15 and J is TRBJ2-3, with no clear D. Trimming removed 4 bases from V and 0 bases from J, with 11 bases in between. Looked up from germline, CDR1 is LNHNV and CDR2 is YYDKDF (reference sequence). CDR3 length: 15 amino acids. The CDR3 coding sequence is TGTGCCACCAGCATCCGTCCCTCTAGCACAGATACGCAGTATTTT. It is translated as CATSIRPSSTDTQYF. Filled out from reference TRBV15 and TRBJ2-3, the complete variable domain reads DAMVIQNPRYQVTQFGKPVTLSCSQTLNHNVMYWYQQKSSQAPKLLFHYYDKDFNNEADTPDNFQSRRPNTSFCFLDIRSPGLGDTAMYLCATSIRPSSTDTQYFGPGTRLTVL.

In this sample, this clonotype turned up a few times. The chain joins TRBV12-3 or TRBV12-4 to TRBJ1-1, with TRBD1 identical over 8 bases. V shed 5 bases and J 6 bases; nucleotides not matched to a gene: 5. There are 13 residues in the CDR3. In DNA form, the CDR3 reads TGTGCCAGCAGTCCAGGGGGCCGCTCTGAAGCTTTCTTT. Protein product: CASSPGGRSEAFF.